This T cell receptor beta chain originates from a study of blood T cell repertoires in COVID-19. As for the study in general: Specimens from acute and convalescent COVID-19 originated in the United States, Italy and Spain. The cDNA or gDNA used as material had been derived from T cells, B-cell-depleted T cells, or PBMCs.

Trimming left V 1 base short and J 5 bases short, with 8 bases between. This CDR3 is built from 13 residues. Germline CDR1 reads LGHDT; CDR2 reads YNNKEL (reference sequence). Authors' processing steps: Nucleated cell number was recorded as an estimate derived from reference gene primer amplification. The table came from immunoSEQ multiplex PCR; TCRdb's copy has only in-frame clones and leaves some out. The DNA was the basis for D and trimming; V, J and clone size are from that table. The table has around 42,000 clones, 90% seen once. The specimen sequenced was peripheral blood. This receptor was obtained from a man aged 50 to 60 with active COVID-19. The rearrangement uses TRBV3-1 (or the pseudogene TRBV3-2) and TRBJ1-2; no firm D call. DNA for the CDR3: TGTGCCAGCAGCCAAGCGTCGGGGTATGGCTACACCTTC. As protein: CASSQASGYGYTF.